This T cell receptor (beta chain) was recovered during a study of memory CD4+ T cells and cytomegalovirus serostatus. Single viable CD3+CD4+CD8-CD45RO+ cells were sorted as the memory CD4+ T cells. The CDR3 loop spans 14 amino acids. Germline-derived CDR1 and CDR2 are SGHRS and YFSETQ. Germline trimming cut 1 base from V and 2 bases from J; bases unmatched to any gene: 3. Study outcomes and limitations: 67 of 164 known CMV-associated TCRbeta sequences appeared in CD4+ memory.

Under the authors' procedure: Out-of-frame sequences were removed, leaving 2,204,828 distinct TCRbeta sequences. Sequencing used immunoSEQ multiplex PCR; TCRdb keeps in-frame clones, though not all of them. D and trimming come from the DNA, and the V and J calls and clone size come from that table. The sample lists 55,000 or so clones; about three quarters were seen once. To note about this clone: Its antigen is unidentified.

The sample comprised memory CD4+ T cells from blood. The receptor was derived from an adult in good health and CMV-seropositive. This chain connects TRBV5-1 to TRBJ2-7; 7 bases fit TRBD2. The CDR3 sequence: CASSLRGVTYEQYF. The CDR3 bases are TGCGCCAGCAGCTTGCGGGGGGTCACCTACGAGCAGTACTTC.